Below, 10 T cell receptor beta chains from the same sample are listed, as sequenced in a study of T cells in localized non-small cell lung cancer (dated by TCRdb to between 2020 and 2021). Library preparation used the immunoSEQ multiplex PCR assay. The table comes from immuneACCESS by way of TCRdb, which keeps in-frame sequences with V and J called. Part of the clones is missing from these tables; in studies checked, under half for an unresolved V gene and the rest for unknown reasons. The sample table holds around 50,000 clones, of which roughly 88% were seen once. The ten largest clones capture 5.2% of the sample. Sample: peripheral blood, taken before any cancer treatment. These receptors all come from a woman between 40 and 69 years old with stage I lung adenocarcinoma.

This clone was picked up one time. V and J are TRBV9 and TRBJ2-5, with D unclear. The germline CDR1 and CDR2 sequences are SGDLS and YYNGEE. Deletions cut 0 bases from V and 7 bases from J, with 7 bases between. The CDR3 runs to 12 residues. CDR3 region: CASSVDSGTQYF. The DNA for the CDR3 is TGTGCCAGCAGCGTAGACTCGGGGACCCAGTACTTC.

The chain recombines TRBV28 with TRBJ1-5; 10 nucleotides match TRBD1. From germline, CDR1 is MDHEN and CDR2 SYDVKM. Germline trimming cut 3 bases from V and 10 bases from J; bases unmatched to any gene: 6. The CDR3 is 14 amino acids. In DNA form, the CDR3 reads TGTGCCAGCAGTTTTGGGACAGGGGTAATTCCCCAGCATTTT. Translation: CASSFGTGVIPQHF.

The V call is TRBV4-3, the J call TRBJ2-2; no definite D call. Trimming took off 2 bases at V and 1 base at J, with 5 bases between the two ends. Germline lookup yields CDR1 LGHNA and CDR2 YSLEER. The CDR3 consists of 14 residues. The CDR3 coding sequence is TGCGCCAGCAGCCAATCAGTGAACACCGGGGAGCTGTTTTTT. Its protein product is CASSQSVNTGELFF.

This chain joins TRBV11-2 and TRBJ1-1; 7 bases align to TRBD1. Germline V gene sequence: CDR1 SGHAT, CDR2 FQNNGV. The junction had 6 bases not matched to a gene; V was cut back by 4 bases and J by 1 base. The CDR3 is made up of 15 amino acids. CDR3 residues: CASSSVTGRNTEAFF. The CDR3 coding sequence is TGTGCCAGCAGCTCGGTGACAGGGAGGAACACTGAAGCTTTCTTT.

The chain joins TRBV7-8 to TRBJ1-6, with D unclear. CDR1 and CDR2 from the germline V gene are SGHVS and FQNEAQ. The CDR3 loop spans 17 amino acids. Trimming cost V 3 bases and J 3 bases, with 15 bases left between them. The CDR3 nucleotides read TGTGCCAGCAGCTTTCTGCGGGGAAGGTACTATAATTCACCCCTCCACTTT. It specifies CASSFLRGRYYNSPLHF.

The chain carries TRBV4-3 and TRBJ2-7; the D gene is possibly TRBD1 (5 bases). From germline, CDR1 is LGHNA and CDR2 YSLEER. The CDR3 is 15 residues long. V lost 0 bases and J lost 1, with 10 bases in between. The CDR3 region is CASSQDDKGSYEQYF. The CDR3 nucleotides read TGCGCCAGCAGCCAAGATGATAAGGGGTCCTACGAGCAGTACTTC.

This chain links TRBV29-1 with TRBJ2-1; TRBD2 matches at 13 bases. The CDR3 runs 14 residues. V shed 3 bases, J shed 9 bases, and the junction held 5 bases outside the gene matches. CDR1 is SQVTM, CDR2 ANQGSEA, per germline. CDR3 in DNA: TGCAGCGTTGACCGACTAGCGGGGGGTGGTGAGCAGTTCTTC. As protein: CSVDRLAGGGEQFF.

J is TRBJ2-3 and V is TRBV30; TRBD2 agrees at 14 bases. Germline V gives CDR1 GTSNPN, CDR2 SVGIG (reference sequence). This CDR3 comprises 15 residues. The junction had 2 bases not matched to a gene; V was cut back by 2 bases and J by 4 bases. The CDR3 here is CAWSKTSGGADTQYF. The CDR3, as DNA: TGTGCCTGGAGTAAGACTAGCGGGGGGGCAGATACGCAGTATTTT.

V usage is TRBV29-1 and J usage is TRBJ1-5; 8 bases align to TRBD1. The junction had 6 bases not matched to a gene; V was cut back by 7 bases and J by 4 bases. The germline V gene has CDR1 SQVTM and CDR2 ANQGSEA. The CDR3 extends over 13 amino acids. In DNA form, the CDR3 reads TGCAGCGCCCAGGACAGGGAGAATCAGCCCCAGCATTTT. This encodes CSAQDRENQPQHF.

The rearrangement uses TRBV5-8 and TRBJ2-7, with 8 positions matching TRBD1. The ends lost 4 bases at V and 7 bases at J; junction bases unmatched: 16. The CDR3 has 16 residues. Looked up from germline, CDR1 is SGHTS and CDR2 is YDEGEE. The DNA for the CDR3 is TGTGCCAGCAGCGCGCCCCAGGGGGCGAGACTCGGGGAGCAGTACTTC. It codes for CASSAPQGARLGEQYF.